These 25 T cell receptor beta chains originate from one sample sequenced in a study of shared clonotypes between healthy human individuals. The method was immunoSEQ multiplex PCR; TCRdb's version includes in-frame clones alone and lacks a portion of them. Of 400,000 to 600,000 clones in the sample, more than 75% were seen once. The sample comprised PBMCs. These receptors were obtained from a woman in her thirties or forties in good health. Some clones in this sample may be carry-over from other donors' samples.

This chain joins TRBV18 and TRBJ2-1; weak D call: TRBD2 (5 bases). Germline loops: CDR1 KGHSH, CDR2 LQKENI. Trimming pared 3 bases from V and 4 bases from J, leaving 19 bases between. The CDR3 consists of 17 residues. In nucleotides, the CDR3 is TGTGCCAGCTCACCCCCCCTTTATCGGCGGGCTTACAATGAGCAGTTCTTC. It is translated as CASSPPLYRRAYNEQFF.

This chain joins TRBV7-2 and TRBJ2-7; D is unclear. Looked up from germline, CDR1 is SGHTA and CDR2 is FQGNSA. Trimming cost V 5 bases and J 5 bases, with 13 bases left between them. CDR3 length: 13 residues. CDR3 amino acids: CASSPNPVDEQYF. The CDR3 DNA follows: TGTGCCAGCAGCCCAAACCCAGTAGACGAGCAGTACTTC.

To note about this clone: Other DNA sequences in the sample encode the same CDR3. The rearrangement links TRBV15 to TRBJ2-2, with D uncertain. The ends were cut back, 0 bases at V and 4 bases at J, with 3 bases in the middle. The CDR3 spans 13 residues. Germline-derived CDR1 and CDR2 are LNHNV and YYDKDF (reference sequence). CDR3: CATSRDRTGELFF. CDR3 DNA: TGTGCCACCAGCAGAGACCGCACCGGGGAGCTGTTTTTT.

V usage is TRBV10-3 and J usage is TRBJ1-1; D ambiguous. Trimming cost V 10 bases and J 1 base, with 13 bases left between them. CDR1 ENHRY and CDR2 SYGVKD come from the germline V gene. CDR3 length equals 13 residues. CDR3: CATAYFWNTEAFF. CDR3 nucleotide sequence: TGTGCCACCGCATACTTCTGGAACACTGAAGCTTTCTTT.

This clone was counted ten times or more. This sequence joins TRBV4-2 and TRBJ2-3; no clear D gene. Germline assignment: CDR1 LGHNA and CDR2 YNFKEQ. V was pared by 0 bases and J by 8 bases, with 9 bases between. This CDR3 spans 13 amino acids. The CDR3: CASSQDWGTTQYF. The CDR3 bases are TGTGCCAGCAGCCAAGATTGGGGAACTACGCAGTATTTT.

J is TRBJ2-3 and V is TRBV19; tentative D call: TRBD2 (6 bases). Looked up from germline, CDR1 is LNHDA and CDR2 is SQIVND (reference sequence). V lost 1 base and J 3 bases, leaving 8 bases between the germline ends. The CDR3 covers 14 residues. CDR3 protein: CASSIGGGTDTQYF. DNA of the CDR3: TGTGCCAGTAGTATAGGAGGAGGGACAGATACGCAGTATTTT.

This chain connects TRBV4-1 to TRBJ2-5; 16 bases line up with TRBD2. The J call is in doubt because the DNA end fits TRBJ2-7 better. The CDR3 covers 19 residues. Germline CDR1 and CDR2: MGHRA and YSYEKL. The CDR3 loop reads CASSQMGLAGGPRTYEQYF. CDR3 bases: TGCGCCAGCAGCCAAATGGGACTAGCGGGAGGGCCAAGGACCTACGAGCAGTACTTC.

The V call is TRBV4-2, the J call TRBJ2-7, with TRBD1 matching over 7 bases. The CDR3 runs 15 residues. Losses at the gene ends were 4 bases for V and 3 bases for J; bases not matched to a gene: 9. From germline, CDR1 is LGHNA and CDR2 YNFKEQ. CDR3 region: CASSLRQGTSYEQYF. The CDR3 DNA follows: TGTGCCAGCAGCCTGAGACAGGGAACGAGCTACGAGCAGTACTTC.

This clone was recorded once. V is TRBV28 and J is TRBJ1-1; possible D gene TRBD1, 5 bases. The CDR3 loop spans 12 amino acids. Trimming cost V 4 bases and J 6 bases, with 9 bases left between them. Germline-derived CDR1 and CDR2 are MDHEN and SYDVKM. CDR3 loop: CASSSRGSEAFF. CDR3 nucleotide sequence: TGTGCCAGCAGTTCCCGGGGGTCTGAAGCTTTCTTT. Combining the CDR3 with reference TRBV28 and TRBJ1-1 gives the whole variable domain DVKVTQSSRYLVKRTGEKVFLECVQDMDHENMFWYRQDPGLGLRLIYFSYDVKMKEKGDIPEGYSVSREKKERFSLILESASTNQTSMYLCASSSRGSEAFFGQGTRLTVV.

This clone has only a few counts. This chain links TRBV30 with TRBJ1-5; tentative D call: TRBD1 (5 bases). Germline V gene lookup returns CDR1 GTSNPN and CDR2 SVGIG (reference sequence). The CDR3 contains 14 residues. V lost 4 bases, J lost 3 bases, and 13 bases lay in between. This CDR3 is CAWNGGANNQPQHF. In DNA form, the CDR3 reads TGTGCCTGGAACGGAGGGGCTAACAATCAGCCCCAGCATTTT.

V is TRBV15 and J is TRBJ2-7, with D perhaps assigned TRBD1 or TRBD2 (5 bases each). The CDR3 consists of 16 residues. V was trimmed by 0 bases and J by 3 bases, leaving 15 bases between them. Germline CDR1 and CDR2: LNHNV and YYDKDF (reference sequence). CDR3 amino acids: CATSRDPGGGGYEQYF. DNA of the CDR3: TGTGCCACCAGCAGAGATCCGGGCGGTGGGGGCTACGAGCAGTACTTC.

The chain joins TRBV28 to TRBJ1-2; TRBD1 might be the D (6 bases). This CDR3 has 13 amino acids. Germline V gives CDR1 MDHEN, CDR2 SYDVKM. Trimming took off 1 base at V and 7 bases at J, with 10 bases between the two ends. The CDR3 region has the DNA TGTGCCAGCAGTTTATCGGCAGGGGCTGGCTACACCTTC. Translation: CASSLSAGAGYTF.

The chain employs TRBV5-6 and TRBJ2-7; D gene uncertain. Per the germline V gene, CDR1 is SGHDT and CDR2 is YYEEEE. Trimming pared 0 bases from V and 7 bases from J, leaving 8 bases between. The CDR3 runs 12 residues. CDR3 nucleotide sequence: TGTGCCAGCAGCTTGGGTTTGGGGGAGCAGTACTTC. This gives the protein CASSLGLGEQYF.

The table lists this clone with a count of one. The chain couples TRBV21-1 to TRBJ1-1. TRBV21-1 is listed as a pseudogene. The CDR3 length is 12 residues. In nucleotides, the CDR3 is TGTGCCAGCAGCCCCGGGAACACTGAAGCTTTCTTT. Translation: CASSPGNTEAFF.

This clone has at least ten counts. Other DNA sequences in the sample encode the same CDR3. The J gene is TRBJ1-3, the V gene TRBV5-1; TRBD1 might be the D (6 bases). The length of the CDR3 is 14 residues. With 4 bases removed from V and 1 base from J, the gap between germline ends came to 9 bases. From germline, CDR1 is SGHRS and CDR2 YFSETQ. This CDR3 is CASSPQGSGNTIYF. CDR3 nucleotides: TGCGCCAGCAGCCCACAGGGTTCTGGAAACACCATATATTTT.

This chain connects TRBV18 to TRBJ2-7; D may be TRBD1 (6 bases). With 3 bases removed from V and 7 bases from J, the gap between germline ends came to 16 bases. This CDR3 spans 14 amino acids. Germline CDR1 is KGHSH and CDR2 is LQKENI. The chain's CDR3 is CASSPGLGAMEQYF. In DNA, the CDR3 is TGTGCCAGCTCACCGGGGTTGGGGGCTATGGAGCAGTACTTC. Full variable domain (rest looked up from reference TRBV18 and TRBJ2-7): NAGVMQNPRHLVRRRGQEARLRCSPMKGHSHVYWYRQLPEEGLKFMVYLQKENIIDESGMPKERFSAEFPKEGPSILRIQQVVRGDSAAYFCASSPGLGAMEQYFGPGTRLTVT.

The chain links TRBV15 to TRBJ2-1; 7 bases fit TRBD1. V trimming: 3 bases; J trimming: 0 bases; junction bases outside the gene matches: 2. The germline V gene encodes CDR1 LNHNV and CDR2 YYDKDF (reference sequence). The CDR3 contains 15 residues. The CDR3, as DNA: TGTGCCACCAGCAGGACAGGGAGCTCCTACAATGAGCAGTTCTTC. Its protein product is CATSRTGSSYNEQFF. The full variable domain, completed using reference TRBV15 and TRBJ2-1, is DAMVIQNPRYQVTQFGKPVTLSCSQTLNHNVMYWYQQKSSQAPKLLFHYYDKDFNNEADTPDNFQSRRPNTSFCFLDIRSPGLGDTAMYLCATSRTGSSYNEQFFGPGTRLTVL.

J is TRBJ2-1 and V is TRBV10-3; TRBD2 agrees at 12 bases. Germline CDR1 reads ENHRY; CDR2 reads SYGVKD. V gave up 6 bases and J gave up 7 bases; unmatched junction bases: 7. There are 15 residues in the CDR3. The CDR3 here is CAISSGLAGNNEQFF. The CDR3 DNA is TGTGCCATCAGCTCGGGACTAGCGGGCAATAATGAGCAGTTCTTC.

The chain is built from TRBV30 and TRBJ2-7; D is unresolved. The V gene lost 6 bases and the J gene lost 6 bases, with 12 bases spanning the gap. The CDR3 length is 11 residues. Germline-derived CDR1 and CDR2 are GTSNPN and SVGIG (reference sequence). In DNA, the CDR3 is TGTGCCTGCTCTATGGCGCCCGAGCAGTACTTC. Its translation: CACSMAPEQYF.

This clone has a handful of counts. DNA for the CDR3: TGCGCCAGCAGCCCGAGACAGGGTCCCTACTACGAGCAGTACTTC. This encodes CASSPRQGPYYEQYF. J is TRBJ2-7 and V is TRBV5-1; the match to TRBD1 covers 7 bases. The CDR3 consists of 15 residues. CDR1 SGHRS and CDR2 YFSETQ come from the germline V gene. V trimming: 4 bases; J trimming: 3 bases; junction bases outside the gene matches: 10.

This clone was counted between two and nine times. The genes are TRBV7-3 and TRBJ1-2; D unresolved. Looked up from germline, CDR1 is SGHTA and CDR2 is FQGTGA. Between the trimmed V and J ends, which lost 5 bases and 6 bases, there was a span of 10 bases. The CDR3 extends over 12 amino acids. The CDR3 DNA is TGTGCCAGCAGCGGGAAAAGGGATGGCTACACCTTC. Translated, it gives CASSGKRDGYTF.

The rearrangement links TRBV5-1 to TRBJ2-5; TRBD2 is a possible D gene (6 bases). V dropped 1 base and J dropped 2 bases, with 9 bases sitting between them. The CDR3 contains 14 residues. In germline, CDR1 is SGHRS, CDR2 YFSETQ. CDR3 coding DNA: TGCGCCAGCAGCTTGTTGGGACTGCAAGAGACCCAGTACTTC. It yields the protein CASSLLGLQETQYF.

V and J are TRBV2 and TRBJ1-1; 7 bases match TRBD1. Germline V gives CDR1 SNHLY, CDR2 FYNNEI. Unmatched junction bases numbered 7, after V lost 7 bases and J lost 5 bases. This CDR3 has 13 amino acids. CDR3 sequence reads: CASTLDRETEAFF. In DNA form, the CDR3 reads TGTGCCAGCACCCTAGACAGGGAGACTGAAGCTTTCTTT.

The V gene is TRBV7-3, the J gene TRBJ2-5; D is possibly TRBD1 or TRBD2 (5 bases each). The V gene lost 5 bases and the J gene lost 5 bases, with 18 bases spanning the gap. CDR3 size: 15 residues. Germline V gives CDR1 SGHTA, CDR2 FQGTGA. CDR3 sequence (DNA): TGTGCCAGCAGCAAAAGCGGTAGGACAACGGAGACCCAGTACTTC. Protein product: CASSKSGRTTETQYF.

CDR3: CASSRLAGDHNEQFF. CDR3 bases: TGTGCCAGCAGTCGACTAGCGGGAGATCACAATGAGCAGTTCTTC. The genes are TRBV2 and TRBJ2-1; 12 bases fit TRBD2. Germline lookup yields CDR1 SNHLY and CDR2 FYNNEI. CDR3 length equals 15 residues. With V trimmed by 5 bases and J by 5 bases, 4 bases remained unmatched.